This T cell receptor beta chain was identified during a study of control samples from healthy donors and cancer patients. This clone was picked up one time. This CDR3 is built from 15 residues. Germline CDR1 is KGHSH and CDR2 is LQKENI. After removal of 1 base from V and 7 bases from J, the junction contained 2 bases not matched to a gene. The protocol was immunoSEQ multiplex PCR, while the TCRdb copy is restricted to in-frame clones and leaves out a portion. The sample has under 65,000 clones; approximately 87% are singletons. The receptor was isolated from an older woman with lung cancer. The genes are TRBV18 and TRBJ1-4; 11 bases fit TRBD1. The source material was PBMCs. The CDR3 protein is CASSPLGTGGEKLFF. The CDR3 DNA reads TGTGCCAGCTCACCACTTGGGACAGGGGGTGAAAAACTGTTTTTT.